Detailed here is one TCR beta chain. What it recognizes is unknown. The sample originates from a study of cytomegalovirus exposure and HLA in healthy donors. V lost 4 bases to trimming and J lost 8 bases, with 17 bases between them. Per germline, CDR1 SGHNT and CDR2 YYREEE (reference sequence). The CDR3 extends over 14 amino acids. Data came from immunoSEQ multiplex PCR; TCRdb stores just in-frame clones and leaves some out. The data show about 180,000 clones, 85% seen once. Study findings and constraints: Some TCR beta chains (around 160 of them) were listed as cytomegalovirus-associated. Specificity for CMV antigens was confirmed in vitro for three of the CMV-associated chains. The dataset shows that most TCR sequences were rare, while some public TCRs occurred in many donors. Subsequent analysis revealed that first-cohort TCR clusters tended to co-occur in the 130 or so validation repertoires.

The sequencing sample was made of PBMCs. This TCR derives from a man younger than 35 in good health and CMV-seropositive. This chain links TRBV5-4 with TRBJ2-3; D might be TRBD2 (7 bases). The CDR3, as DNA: TGTGCCAGCAGCATTAGGGGGGGAAAGCGTACGCAGTATTTT. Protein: CASSIRGGKRTQYF.